This passage covers 24 T cell receptor beta chains from one sample sequenced in a study of blood T cell repertoires in COVID-19. Clones were read by immunoSEQ multiplex PCR, and TCRdb kept only the in-frame ones, dropping some. The table includes approximately 170,000 clones, approximately 82% detected once. The sample was peripheral blood. Receptors were obtained from a woman of 80 years or more with active or convalescent COVID-19.

This clone was seen more than once but under ten times. The chain carries TRBV3-1 (or the pseudogene TRBV3-2) and TRBJ2-7; D may be TRBD2 (5 bases). This CDR3 is built from 14 residues. The V gene lost 2 bases and the J gene lost 7 bases, with 15 bases spanning the gap. Germline CDR1 and CDR2: LGHDT and YNNKEL (reference sequence). CDR3 DNA: TGTGCCAGCAGCCAACCGGGTCCGGGGAGTGAGCAGTACTTC. It translates to CASSQPGPGSEQYF.

This chain links TRBV9 with TRBJ2-2; 13 bases map to TRBD2. Germline V lookup: CDR1 SGDLS, CDR2 YYNGEE. V gave up 4 bases and J gave up 5 bases; unmatched junction bases: 8. CDR3 length equals 17 residues. The CDR3 bases are TGTGCCAGCAGCTCCGGACTAGCGGGAGATATTACCGGGGAGCTGTTTTTT. This translates into CASSSGLAGDITGELFF. The entire variable domain, with the rest obtained from reference TRBV9 and TRBJ2-2, is as follows: DSGVTQTPKHLITATGQRVTLRCSPRSGDLSVYWYQQSLDQGLQFLIQYYNGEERAKGNILERFSAQQFPDLHSELNLSSLELGDSALYFCASSSGLAGDITGELFFGEGSRLTVL.

This clone has more than one count but fewer than ten. The genes are TRBV10-3 and TRBJ2-7; the D gene is possibly TRBD1 (5 bases). Germline loops: CDR1 ENHRY, CDR2 SYGVKD. This CDR3 is 13 amino acids long. The ends were cut back, 4 bases at V and 2 bases at J, with 9 bases in the middle. In nucleotides, the CDR3 is TGTGCCATCAGTGCGGACACCACCTACGAGCAGTACTTC. Residues: CAISADTTYEQYF.

This clone was observed a few times. The chain couples TRBV6-6 to TRBJ2-3, with 10 positions matching TRBD2. Germline CDR1 is MNHNY and CDR2 is SVGAGI (reference sequence). After removal of 4 bases from V and 6 bases from J, the junction contained 10 bases not matched to a gene. CDR3 length: 16 residues. CDR3 in DNA: TGTGCCAGCAGTTCTTTAGCGGGAGGCGGAGGGGATACGCAGTATTTT. This gives the protein CASSSLAGGGGDTQYF.

This chain joins TRBV2 and TRBJ1-5; 8 positions match TRBD1. V was clipped by 6 bases and J by 6 bases; unmatched bases: 4. The germline CDR1 and CDR2 sequences are SNHLY and FYNNEI. This CDR3 is 13 amino acids long. CDR3 loop: CASRGQVGQPQHF. The CDR3 DNA follows: TGTGCCAGCAGGGGACAGGTCGGTCAGCCCCAGCATTTT.

The V call is TRBV1, the J call TRBJ2-3; no DNA check was done on the table's D call, TRBD2. TRBV1 has pseudogene status. The CDR3 is 19 residues long. CDR3 bases: TGCACCAGCAGCTATGGGACTAGCGGGCCTGTGTTGGGCACAGATACGCAGTATTTT. Residues: CTSSYGTSGPVLGTDTQYF.

The chain recombines TRBV5-5 with TRBJ2-7; maybe TRBD1 (5 bases). Trimming took 5 bases from V and 3 from J, leaving 21 bases between them. Germline lookup yields CDR1 SGHKS and CDR2 YYEKEE (reference sequence). This CDR3 spans 16 amino acids. The CDR3 DNA reads as TGTGCCAGCAGAACCAAGACAGCTTATGGGCACTACGAGCAGTACTTC. This gives the protein CASRTKTAYGHYEQYF.

As to this clone: The sample carries other DNA sequences with the same CDR3. The gene calls are TRBV5-1 and TRBJ1-3, with D hard to call. V was clipped by 4 bases and J by 0 bases, with 8 bases between them. The CDR3 extends over 14 amino acids. Germline values: CDR1 SGHRS, CDR2 YFSETQ. CDR3 amino acids: CASSRESSGNTIYF. The CDR3 nucleotides are TGCGCCAGCAGCCGCGAGAGCTCTGGAAACACCATATATTTT.

This clone was observed a few times. The rearrangement joins TRBV5-4 to TRBJ2-1; TRBD2 matches 11 bases. Germline CDR1 reads SGHNT; CDR2 reads YYREEE (reference sequence). V dropped 3 bases and J dropped 6; count of bases not matched to a gene: 2. The CDR3 length is 14 residues. DNA for the CDR3: TGTGCCAGCAGCTGGGGGACTAGCGGCAATGAGCAGTTCTTC. It yields the protein CASSWGTSGNEQFF.

The rearrangement uses TRBV4-1 and TRBJ1-1; D may be TRBD1 (6 bases). Trimming cost V 4 bases and J 2 bases, with 11 bases left between them. The CDR3 is 14 amino acids. Germline loops: CDR1 MGHRA, CDR2 YSYEKL. Written as DNA, the CDR3 is TGCGCCAGCAGCCTTCAACAGGGTAACACTGAAGCTTTCTTT. This translates into CASSLQQGNTEAFF.

The chain joins TRBV5-1 to TRBJ2-5, with TRBD2 as a possible D gene (6 bases). The CDR3 runs 14 residues. V lost 0 bases, J lost 2 bases, and 8 bases lay in between. Germline V lookup: CDR1 SGHRS, CDR2 YFSETQ. CDR3 residues: CASSLVGGQETQYF. In nucleotides, the CDR3 is TGCGCCAGCAGCTTGGTGGGGGGTCAAGAGACCCAGTACTTC.

The chain is built from TRBV28 and TRBJ1-1; D unresolved. The CDR3 consists of 14 residues. Trimming removed 3 bases from V and 0 bases from J, with 8 bases in between. Germline V gene sequence: CDR1 MDHEN, CDR2 SYDVKM. CDR3 sequence (DNA): TGTGCCAGCAGTTTTGGGCTGGTGAACACTGAAGCTTTCTTT. Residues: CASSFGLVNTEAFF. The variable domain in full, with the rest retrieved from reference TRBV28 and TRBJ1-1, is DVKVTQSSRYLVKRTGEKVFLECVQDMDHENMFWYRQDPGLGLRLIYFSYDVKMKEKGDIPEGYSVSREKKERFSLILESASTNQTSMYLCASSFGLVNTEAFFGQGTRLTVV.

This clone was seen just once. V gene TRBV3-1 (or the pseudogene TRBV3-2) combines with J gene TRBJ2-7; TRBD1 might be the D (5 bases). This CDR3 has 15 amino acids. Per germline, CDR1 LGHDT and CDR2 YNNKEL (reference sequence). V was pared by 1 base and J by 7 bases, with 17 bases between. CDR3 loop: CASSQGAPDTGEQYF. The CDR3, as DNA: TGTGCCAGCAGCCAAGGGGCTCCGGACACCGGGGAGCAGTACTTC.

The CDR3 loop reads CASSPGTVNYEQYF. Here the CDR3 DNA reads TGTGCCAGCTCACCCGGGACTGTCAACTACGAGCAGTACTTC. This rearrangement joins TRBV18 to TRBJ2-7; possibly TRBD2 for D (6 bases). Trimming removed 3 bases from V and 3 bases from J, with 12 bases in between. The germline V gene encodes CDR1 KGHSH and CDR2 LQKENI. This CDR3 is 14 amino acids long.

This clone is a singleton in its sample. J is TRBJ1-2 and V is TRBV6-1; the D gene is possibly TRBD1 (6 bases). This CDR3 is 14 amino acids long. Germline assignment: CDR1 MNHNS and CDR2 SASEGT. Between the trimmed V and J ends, which lost 3 bases and 4 bases, there was a span of 12 bases. The CDR3 is CASSDWGQLYGYTF. The CDR3 DNA follows: TGTGCCAGCAGTGATTGGGGGCAGCTCTATGGCTACACCTTC.

The chain employs TRBV3-1 (or the pseudogene TRBV3-2) and TRBJ1-2; TRBD1 aligns across 8 bases. The length of the CDR3 is 14 residues. The germline gives CDR1 LGHDT, CDR2 YNNKEL (reference sequence). With 3 bases clipped from V and 8 bases from J, the junction kept 8 bases outside the gene matches. CDR3 sequence reads: CASSHQGQGSGYTF. CDR3 coding DNA: TGTGCCAGCAGCCATCAAGGACAGGGTTCCGGCTACACCTTC.

This clone was observed a few times. J is TRBJ2-7 and V is TRBV6-1, with 7 positions matching TRBD2. Germline values: CDR1 MNHNS, CDR2 SASEGT. This CDR3 comprises 16 residues. V shed 1 base, J shed 5 bases, and the junction held 11 bases outside the gene matches. The CDR3 sequence: CASSEVGGGFYNEQYF. The CDR3 DNA follows: TGTGCCAGCAGTGAAGTCGGGGGAGGGTTTTACAACGAGCAGTACTTC.

The chain carries TRBV4-1 and TRBJ2-3; the D gene is possibly TRBD1 (5 bases). CDR1 and CDR2 from the germline V gene are MGHRA and YSYEKL. The CDR3 runs to 17 residues. V shed 4 bases and J shed 5 bases, with 22 bases lying between them. As DNA, the CDR3 is TGCGCCAGCAGCCTCCTTTTCTTCCAGGGATCTGTAGATACGCAGTATTTT. Its protein product is CASSLLFFQGSVDTQYF.

V and J are TRBV27 and TRBJ2-1, with 11 bases matching TRBD2. The germline V gene encodes CDR1 MNHEY and CDR2 SMNVEV (reference sequence). The CDR3 has 16 residues. V gave up 8 bases and J gave up 8 bases; unmatched junction bases: 14. CDR3 DNA sequence: TGTGCCAGCGGAAGACTAGCGGGATTTGGATCGGATGAGCAGTTCTTC. This codes for CASGRLAGFGSDEQFF.

CDR3 protein: CASSTGLSGNTIYF. The CDR3 coding sequence is TGTGCCAGTAGCACAGGGCTCTCTGGAAACACCATATATTTT. V gene TRBV19 combines with J gene TRBJ1-3; a weak D match, TRBD1 (6 bases). Trimming took 6 bases from V and 0 from J, leaving 9 bases between them. CDR3 length: 14 amino acids. CDR1 LNHDA and CDR2 SQIVND come from the germline V gene (reference sequence). The complete variable domain, with remaining parts taken from reference TRBV19 and TRBJ1-3, reads DGGITQSPKYLFRKEGQNVTLSCEQNLNHDAMYWYRQDPGQGLRLIYYSQIVNDFQKGDIAEGYSVSREKKESFPLTVTSAQKNPTAFYLCASSTGLSGNTIYFGEGSWLTVV.

The CDR3 spells CASSANSGTGDTDTQYF. Written as DNA, the CDR3 is TGTGCCAGCAGTGCTAACTCCGGGACTGGAGACACAGATACGCAGTATTTT. The chain links TRBV2 to TRBJ2-3; weak D call: TRBD2 (6 bases). Germline V gives CDR1 SNHLY, CDR2 FYNNEI. There are 17 residues in the CDR3. Trimming cost V 4 bases and J 2 bases, with 19 bases left between them. The entire variable domain, with the rest obtained from reference TRBV2 and TRBJ2-3, is as follows: EPEVTQTPSHQVTQMGQEVILRCVPISNHLYFYWYRQILGQKVEFLVSFYNNEISEKSEIFDDQFSVERPDGSNFTLKIRSTKLEDSAMYFCASSANSGTGDTDTQYFGPGTRLTVL.

This chain connects TRBV19 to TRBJ2-5; TRBD1 aligns across 10 bases. The CDR3 covers 15 residues. CDR1 is LNHDA and CDR2 is SQIVND in the germline V gene (reference sequence). The J segment lost 5 bases and the V segment lost 7 bases, leaving 10 bases of the junction unmatched. This chain's CDR3 is CASKTTGGVWETQYF. The DNA for the CDR3 is TGTGCCAGTAAAACGACAGGGGGCGTCTGGGAGACCCAGTACTTC.

This clone was seen once. The chain has TRBV5-1 and TRBJ1-4, with TRBD1 matching 9 bases. J was trimmed by 3 bases and V by 4 bases; bases with no gene match: 4. The CDR3 loop spans 15 amino acids. Germline CDR1 SGHRS, CDR2 YFSETQ. The CDR3 DNA follows: TGCGCCAGCAGCAACGACAGGGGGTCTAATGAAAAACTGTTTTTT. Protein product: CASSNDRGSNEKLFF.

This clone was picked up a small number of times. V gene TRBV7-2 combines with J gene TRBJ1-5; 7 bases map to TRBD1. The CDR3 is 16 amino acids. V lost 5 bases to trimming and J lost 0 bases; unmatched junction nucleotides: 7. Germline assignment: CDR1 SGHTA and CDR2 FQGNSA. CDR3 region: CASSDLYRGSNQPQHF. CDR3 bases: TGTGCCAGCAGCGACCTCTACAGGGGTAGCAATCAGCCCCAGCATTTT.